Given below is one T cell receptor (beta chain) in context. The antigen is not known. This sample is part of a study of CD8 T cells in Susac syndrome. CDR1 SGDLS and CDR2 YYNGEE come from the germline V gene. V was clipped by 4 bases and J by 8 bases, with 19 bases between them. The CDR3 is 15 amino acids. With random hexamers, roughly 0.45 to 1 ug RNA was reverse transcribed. Amplification of TCR beta CDR3 used immunoSEQ multiplex PCR across 54 Vbeta and 13 Jbeta. From the immunoSEQ multiplex PCR reads, TCRdb called clonotypes with MiXCR, one entry per CDR3 protein. Of 100,000 to 150,000 distinct CDR3 sequences in the sample, over 85% were seen once. Sequencing of TCR beta, carried out with a high-throughput approach, was applied to CD8+ and CD4+ T cells from the blood. TEMRA cells were enriched by FACS, and CD4+ and CD8+ T cells were negatively isolated. Regarding the study as a whole: Clonal expansion of Susac CD8+ cells peaked in TEMRA cells, and it also peaked in active patients.

The chain links TRBV9 to TRBJ2-1; D remains unclear. The TCR sequence derives from a human donor with Susac syndrome. The sequenced material came from CD8+ T cells from PBMCs. The chain's CDR3 is CASSPIPRQADEQFF. The DNA for the CDR3 is TGTGCCAGCAGCCCGATACCCCGTCAGGCGGATGAGCAGTTCTTC.